This T cell receptor (beta chain) was found in a study of molecular identifiers for immune sequencing clone quantification. Germline V gene sequence: CDR1 MNHEY, CDR2 SVGEGT. The CDR3 is 12 residues long. From the PCR reads, TCRdb called clonotypes with MiXCR, one entry per CDR3 protein. Of about half a million distinct CDR3 sequences in the sample, 20% to 25% are singletons; the top ten hold about 0.84%. Regarding this clonotype: Possible read error: a much larger clone is one base away.

The sequenced material came from naive CD8+ T cells from blood, with Jurkat cell RNA spiked in. Subset here: FACS-sorted CD8+CD4-CCR7+CD45RA+ naive T cells. The TCR was taken from a human donor in good health. Some libraries in this study had Jurkat cell RNA spiked in. J is TRBJ1-1 and V is TRBV6-2 or TRBV6-3; no clear D. CDR3 DNA: TGTGTCAGCAGTCCCCTGGACACTGAAGCTTTCTTT. This codes for CVSSPLDTEAFF.